This paragraph reports one T cell receptor beta chain. In TCRdb, the RT-PCR reads were re-called with MiXCR into one record per CDR3 protein. Of about 700,000 distinct CDR3 sequences in the sample, 13% to 15% were seen once. The CDR3 runs to 13 residues. Per germline, CDR1 SGHRS and CDR2 YFSETQ. V was clipped by 1 base and J by 6 bases, with 10 bases between them. Material: memory CD4+ T cells from blood. The genes are TRBV5-1 and TRBJ1-2, with TRBD1 as a possible D gene (6 bases). This receptor was obtained from a female donor in good health, serving as a healthy control. DNA of the CDR3: TGCGCCAGCAGCTTGCTGGACAGTCATGGCTACACCTTC. This codes for CASSLLDSHGYTF.